This T cell receptor (beta chain) was retrieved from a study of blood T cell repertoires in COVID-19. In the study overall: The samples span acute and convalescent COVID-19 from the United States, Italy and Spain.

The CDR3 runs 16 residues. V was shortened by 0 bases and J by 9 bases, with 18 bases between the two germline ends. From germline, CDR1 is LNHNV and CDR2 YYDKDF (reference sequence). Study processing details: Amplified reference gene primers provided the basis for estimating nucleated cell counts. Clones were read by immunoSEQ multiplex PCR, and TCRdb kept only the in-frame ones, dropping some. The V and J calls and clone size were taken over from that table, and D and trimming were inferred from the DNA. Of more than 85,000 clones in the sample, roughly 80% are singletons; the top ten hold 15% to 20%.

The clonotype originates from a man older than 75 with acute or convalescent COVID-19. The V call is TRBV15, the J call TRBJ1-5; D remains unclear. Sequences were obtained from peripheral blood. CDR3 in DNA: TGTGCCACCAGCAGAGAGATCCTCGCTAGCCTGGGGCCCCAGCATTTT. Its protein is CATSREILASLGPQHF. The full variable domain, with the rest looked up from reference TRBV15 and TRBJ1-5, is DAMVIQNPRYQVTQFGKPVTLSCSQTLNHNVMYWYQQKSSQAPKLLFHYYDKDFNNEADTPDNFQSRRPNTSFCFLDIRSPGLGDTAMYLCATSREILASLGPQHFGDGTRLSIL.